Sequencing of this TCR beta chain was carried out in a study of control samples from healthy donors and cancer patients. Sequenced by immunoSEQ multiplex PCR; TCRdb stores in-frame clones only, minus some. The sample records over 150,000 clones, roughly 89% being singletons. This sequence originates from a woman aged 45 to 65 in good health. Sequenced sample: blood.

The CDR3 protein is CASSIPGQGGKLFF. DNA of the CDR3: TGTGCCAGTAGTATACCCGGCCAGGGTGGGAAACTGTTTTTT. The chain has TRBV19 and TRBJ1-4, with a tentative D call TRBD1 (5 bases). Germline assignment: CDR1 LNHDA and CDR2 SQIVND (reference sequence). Trimming left V 2 bases short and J 11 bases short, with 15 bases between. There are 14 residues in the CDR3.